Sequencing of this T cell receptor beta chain was carried out in a study of blood T cell repertoires in COVID-19. Across under 25 US areas, participants ranged in age from about 18 to 90 years. Participants' own reports of clinical history determined their cohort assignment. CDR3 length equals 16 residues. Germline values: CDR1 LGHNA, CDR2 YSLEER. V lost 1 base, J lost 5 bases, and 9 bases stayed unmatched. Sequencing was performed with immunoSEQ multiplex PCR; in TCRdb, only in-frame clones are kept and a portion is missing. In the table there are roughly 150,000 clones, over 80% of which are singletons.

The chain recombines TRBV4-3 with TRBJ1-1; TRBD1 agrees at 8 bases. Sequencing was done on a sample of PBMCs or T cells enriched from blood (not recorded which). The TCR comes from a man aged 70 or older who had been exposed to COVID-19. CDR3 in DNA: TGCGCCAGCAGCCAAGCCACAGGGGGTGGGGGAACTGAAGCTTTCTTT. Protein: CASSQATGGGGTEAFF.